These 28 T cell receptor beta chains originate from one sample sequenced in a study of cytomegalovirus exposure and HLA in healthy donors (dated by TCRdb to 2015 to 2018). Preparation of the library involved the immunoSEQ multiplex PCR assay. A mixture of 60 forward primers for TCR Vbeta segments and 13 reverse primers for TCR Jbeta segments was used in the multiplex PCR. TCRdb limited this immuneACCESS table to in-frame rearrangements with V and J called. A share of clones is missing; checked studies link under half to unresolved V genes, and the rest is unexplained. This sample lists 200,000 to 250,000 clones; roughly 80% were detected once. The ten largest clonotypes hold 2.5% to 3% of the sample. The sample taken for sequencing was PBMCs. The receptors here all came from a man aged 25 to 40 in good health and CMV-seronegative.

The gene calls are TRBV5-1 and TRBJ2-7; the match to TRBD1 covers 9 bases. The V gene's germline CDR1 is SGHRS and CDR2 YFSETQ. The CDR3 covers 17 residues. With V trimmed by 0 bases and J by 4 bases, 11 bases remained unmatched. In DNA, the CDR3 is TGCGCCAGCAGCTTGGGAAAACAGGGGGCTTTCGTTTACGAGCAGTACTTC. It encodes CASSLGKQGAFVYEQYF.

This clone was recorded only once. The V gene is TRBV7-6, the J gene TRBJ2-7; 9 bases align to TRBD1. Germline values: CDR1 SGHVS, CDR2 FNYEAQ. Losses at the gene ends were 5 bases for V and 4 bases for J; bases not matched to a gene: 6. CDR3 length equals 14 residues. DNA of the CDR3: TGTGCCAGCAGCCCCACGGGACAGGGTTACGAGCAGTACTTC. Translated: CASSPTGQGYEQYF. Drawing the rest from reference TRBV7-6 and TRBJ2-7, the complete variable domain is GAGVSQSPRYKVTKRGQDVALRCDPISGHVSLYWYRQALGQGPEFLTYFNYEAQQDKSGLPNDRFSAERPEGSISTLTIQRTEQRDSAMYRCASSPTGQGYEQYFGPGTRLTVT.

V gene TRBV11-2 combines with J gene TRBJ2-5, with D unclear. Trimming left V 5 bases short and J 5 bases short, with 21 bases between. The CDR3 spans 16 residues. Germline CDR1 reads SGHAT; CDR2 reads FQNNGV. The CDR3 reads CASSTRPNSGTETQYF. The CDR3 DNA reads TGTGCCAGCAGCACCCGGCCGAATTCGGGTACGGAGACCCAGTACTTC.

CDR3 residues: CATSRDRGSSPLHF. In DNA form, the CDR3 reads TGTGCCACCAGCAGAGATCGGGGAAGTTCACCCCTCCACTTT. J is TRBJ1-6 and V is TRBV15; D gene uncertain. The CDR3 totals 14 residues. The V end was cut by 0 bases, the J end by 9 bases, with 9 bases between. Per the germline V gene, CDR1 is LNHNV and CDR2 is YYDKDF (reference sequence). Full variable domain (rest looked up from reference TRBV15 and TRBJ1-6): DAMVIQNPRYQVTQFGKPVTLSCSQTLNHNVMYWYQQKSSQAPKLLFHYYDKDFNNEADTPDNFQSRRPNTSFCFLDIRSPGLGDTAMYLCATSRDRGSSPLHFGNGTRLTVT.

V is TRBV7-2 and J is TRBJ2-5; 13 nucleotides match TRBD2. CDR1 is SGHTA, CDR2 FQGNSA, per germline. The CDR3 is 15 amino acids. V was clipped by 5 bases and J by 5 bases; unmatched bases: 5. CDR3 in amino acids: CASSRGLAGLETQYF. The CDR3 nucleotides read TGTGCCAGCAGCCGGGGACTAGCGGGGCTGGAGACCCAGTACTTC.

This rearrangement joins TRBV10-2 to TRBJ2-6; D unresolved. The CDR3 covers 15 residues. The germline V gene has CDR1 WSHSY and CDR2 SAAADI. Trimming pared 1 base from V and 0 bases from J, leaving 4 bases between. This CDR3 reads CASSEFSSGANVLTF. Here the CDR3 DNA reads TGCGCCAGCAGTGAGTTTAGCTCTGGGGCCAACGTCCTGACTTTC.

This sequence joins TRBV2 and TRBJ2-5; D is possibly TRBD2 (7 bases). Per germline, CDR1 SNHLY and CDR2 FYNNEI. The CDR3 is 14 residues long. V shed 4 bases and J shed 4 bases, with 13 bases lying between them. In DNA form, the CDR3 reads TGTGCCAGCAGTGTGGTGGGGGGGCGAGAGACCCAGTACTTC. Translated: CASSVVGGRETQYF. The full variable domain, its missing parts supplied by reference TRBV2 and TRBJ2-5, is EPEVTQTPSHQVTQMGQEVILRCVPISNHLYFYWYRQILGQKVEFLVSFYNNEISEKSEIFDDQFSVERPDGSNFTLKIRSTKLEDSAMYFCASSVVGGRETQYFGPGTRLLVL.

V usage is TRBV4-2 and J usage is TRBJ2-5, with a tentative D call TRBD2 (6 bases). The V end was cut by 4 bases, the J end by 1 base, with 10 bases between. This CDR3 is built from 14 residues. CDR1 LGHNA and CDR2 YNFKEQ come from the germline V gene. The CDR3 bases are TGTGCCAGCAGCCCCGGGAGTCTCCAAGAGACCCAGTACTTC. Protein: CASSPGSLQETQYF.

The V and J genes are TRBV11-2 and TRBJ1-1; D unresolved. The CDR3 extends over 13 amino acids. CDR1 and CDR2 (germline): SGHAT, FQNNGV. Trimming removed 6 bases at V and 3 bases at J, with 11 bases between. The DNA of the CDR3 is TGTGCCAGCAGGGAAGAGGGTTACACTGAAGCTTTCTTT. This gives the protein CASREEGYTEAFF.

The V gene is TRBV14, the J gene TRBJ1-4; D gene uncertain. The CDR3 is 15 amino acids. The germline V gene has CDR1 SGHDN and CDR2 FVKESK. V was cut by 0 bases and J by 2 bases, with 7 bases left in between. The CDR3 here is CASSQDEATNEKLFF. In DNA, the CDR3 is TGTGCCAGCAGCCAAGATGAGGCCACTAATGAAAAACTGTTTTTT.

Comment on this clone: Other DNA variants within this sample encode the same CDR3. This rearrangement joins TRBV2 to TRBJ2-3, with D perhaps TRBD1 (6 bases). V was clipped by 1 base and J by 6 bases, with 14 bases between them. CDR1 and CDR2 (germline): SNHLY, FYNNEI. The CDR3 is 15 amino acids. In nucleotides, the CDR3 is TGTGCCAGCAGTGAAGGGGGGCCTTTCCGGGATACGCAGTATTTT. Translating it yields CASSEGGPFRDTQYF.

The chain has TRBV28 and TRBJ2-3; 7 bases map to TRBD1. Trimming at V came to 4 bases and at J to 2 bases, leaving 6 bases not matched to a gene. Germline V lookup: CDR1 MDHEN, CDR2 SYDVKM. There are 15 residues in the CDR3. For the CDR3, the DNA is TGTGCCAGCAGTTCGGGACAGCTATTCACAGATACGCAGTATTTT. It codes for CASSSGQLFTDTQYF.

The chain combines TRBV13 with TRBJ2-7, with TRBD1 matching over 9 bases. The CDR3 is made up of 14 amino acids. The V gene end was trimmed by 5 bases and the J gene end by 4 bases; junction bases not matched to a gene: 6. CDR1 and CDR2 (germline): PRHDT, FYEKMQ (reference sequence). The CDR3 protein is CASSPGTGRYEQYF. The CDR3 bases are TGTGCCAGCAGCCCCGGGACAGGGAGGTACGAGCAGTACTTC.

The chain links TRBV9 to TRBJ2-3; TRBD1 matches 9 bases. Germline values: CDR1 SGDLS, CDR2 YYNGEE. Germline trimming cut 5 bases from V and 5 bases from J; bases unmatched to any gene: 6. The CDR3 sequence is 14 residues long. This CDR3 reads CASSSGQGIDTQYF. The CDR3 DNA sequence: TGTGCCAGCAGTTCTGGACAGGGGATAGATACGCAGTATTTT. The full variable domain, in which reference TRBV9 and TRBJ2-3 provide the parts outside the CDR3, is DSGVTQTPKHLITATGQRVTLRCSPRSGDLSVYWYQQSLDQGLQFLIQYYNGEERAKGNILERFSAQQFPDLHSELNLSSLELGDSALYFCASSSGQGIDTQYFGPGTRLTVL.

The gene calls are TRBV19 and TRBJ1-5; 8 bases map to TRBD1. The junction had 1 base not matched to a gene; V was cut back by 6 bases and J by 6 bases. This CDR3 is 12 amino acids long. Germline V gives CDR1 LNHDA, CDR2 SQIVND (reference sequence). CDR3 DNA: TGTGCCAGTAGACAGGGGGGTCAGCCCCAGCATTTT. This encodes CASRQGGQPQHF.

V and J are TRBV19 and TRBJ2-2; 12 bases match TRBD2. Germline V gene sequence: CDR1 LNHDA, CDR2 SQIVND (reference sequence). There are 17 residues in the CDR3. V shed 0 bases and J 7 bases; nucleotides not matched to a gene: 6. This CDR3 reads CASSIDLAGGINGELFF. CDR3 bases: TGTGCCAGTAGTATAGATCTAGCGGGGGGGATCAACGGGGAGCTGTTTTTT.

The V gene is TRBV15, the J gene TRBJ2-7; TRBD2 aligns across 11 bases. V lost 5 bases, J lost 0 bases, and 6 bases stayed unmatched. Germline assignment: CDR1 LNHNV and CDR2 YYDKDF (reference sequence). The CDR3 covers 16 residues. CDR3 sequence: CATSGTSGGHSYEQYF. For the CDR3, the DNA is TGTGCCACCAGCGGTACTAGCGGGGGTCACTCCTACGAGCAGTACTTC.

The chain combines TRBV7-2 with TRBJ1-1, with D tentatively TRBD1 (6 bases). Trimming took 2 bases from V and 0 from J, leaving 19 bases between them. CDR3 length equals 18 residues. Germline values: CDR1 SGHTA, CDR2 FQGNSA. The CDR3 DNA reads as TGTGCCAGCAGCTTACGGCTACAGGGTTGGAGAATGAACACTGAAGCTTTCTTT. Translated, it gives CASSLRLQGWRMNTEAFF. Filled out from reference TRBV7-2 and TRBJ1-1, the complete variable domain reads GAGVSQSPSNKVTEKGKDVELRCDPISGHTALYWYRQSLGQGLEFLIYFQGNSAPDKSGLPSDRFSAERTGGSVSTLTIQRTQQEDSAVYLCASSLRLQGWRMNTEAFFGQGTRLTVV.

The chain recombines TRBV27 with TRBJ1-4; the D gene is possibly TRBD1 (5 bases). Trimming left V 3 bases short and J 6 bases short, with 11 bases between. The germline CDR1 and CDR2 sequences are MNHEY and SMNVEV (reference sequence). The CDR3 runs 14 residues. Here the CDR3 DNA reads TGTGCCAGCAGTTTTATCGGGGGGGATGAAAAACTGTTTTTT. It encodes CASSFIGGDEKLFF.

This clone showed up just once. The chain carries TRBV7-9 and TRBJ1-3, with 8 bases that match TRBD1. Germline values: CDR1 SEHNR, CDR2 FQNEAQ (reference sequence). V dropped 4 bases and J dropped 4; count of bases not matched to a gene: 9. CDR3 length: 16 amino acids. CDR3 nucleotides: TGTGCCAGCAGCTCCTCCGACAGGGGACGCGGAAACACCATATATTTT. Its translation: CASSSSDRGRGNTIYF.

The chain links TRBV7-9 to TRBJ2-2; 11 positions agree with TRBD2. Per the germline V gene, CDR1 is SEHNR and CDR2 is FQNEAQ (reference sequence). J gave up 0 bases and V 5 bases, and 5 bases lay outside the gene matches. The CDR3 extends over 17 amino acids. The CDR3 here is CASSRPGLAANTGELFF. CDR3 nucleotide sequence: TGTGCCAGCAGCCGGCCGGGACTAGCGGCGAACACCGGGGAGCTGTTTTTT. The full variable domain, in which reference TRBV7-9 and TRBJ2-2 provide the parts outside the CDR3, is DTGVSQNPRHKITKRGQNVTFRCDPISEHNRLYWYRQTLGQGPEFLTYFQNEAQLEKSRLLSDRFSAERPKGSFSTLEIQRTEQGDSAMYLCASSRPGLAANTGELFFGEGSRLTVL.

The chain couples TRBV6-6 to TRBJ1-2; 8 bases align to TRBD1. The CDR3 extends over 15 amino acids. The V segment lost 3 bases and the J segment 6 bases; nucleotides outside the gene matches: 9. CDR1 is MNHNY, CDR2 SVGAGI, per germline (reference sequence). The CDR3, as DNA: TGTGCCAGCAGTTATTTCGGACAGGGCCAAAATGGCTACACCTTC. This gives the protein CASSYFGQGQNGYTF.

The chain is built from TRBV9 and TRBJ2-2; 8 bases agree with TRBD2. Germline lookup yields CDR1 SGDLS and CDR2 YYNGEE. The CDR3 consists of 16 residues. J gave up 4 bases and V 3 bases, and 8 bases lay outside the gene matches. In nucleotides, the CDR3 is TGTGCCAGCAGCGCCACGGGGGGGCCGGGCACCGGGGAGCTGTTTTTT. This codes for CASSATGGPGTGELFF.

The chain recombines TRBV9 with TRBJ2-7, with 7 bases aligning to TRBD1. Trimming removed 0 bases from V and 6 bases from J; junction bases left unmatched: 9. In germline, CDR1 is SGDLS, CDR2 YYNGEE. The CDR3 contains 15 residues. CDR3 DNA: TGTGCCAGCAGCGTAGAAGGGGGCCTGTTATCCGAGCAGTACTTC. This codes for CASSVEGGLLSEQYF.

The chain couples TRBV13 to TRBJ2-1; D possibly corresponds to TRBD2 (6 bases). The germline V gene encodes CDR1 PRHDT and CDR2 FYEKMQ (reference sequence). CDR3 length: 15 residues. V shed 1 base and J shed 7 bases, with 14 bases lying between them. The DNA for the CDR3 is TGTGCCAGCAGCTTAGCGGGGGACCTAGGGAATGAGCAGTTCTTC. Translated, it gives CASSLAGDLGNEQFF. Complete variable domain (other parts from reference TRBV13 and TRBJ2-1): AAGVIQSPRHLIKEKRETATLKCYPIPRHDTVYWYQQGPGQDPQFLISFYEKMQSDKGSIPDRFSAQQFSDYHSELNMSSLELGDSALYFCASSLAGDLGNEQFFGPGTRLTVL.

The chain links TRBV7-9 to TRBJ1-3; D remains unclear. CDR3 length: 11 residues. The germline V gene encodes CDR1 SEHNR and CDR2 FQNEAQ (reference sequence). Trimming removed 5 bases from V and 7 bases from J, with 6 bases in between. In DNA, the CDR3 is TGTGCCAGCAGCCCTTCCAACACCATATATTTT. Its protein is CASSPSNTIYF.

This chain uses TRBV5-1 with TRBJ2-3; no clear D. Germline CDR1 and CDR2: SGHRS and YFSETQ. V was clipped by 0 bases and J by 0 bases, with 8 bases between them. This CDR3 is 15 amino acids long. CDR3 loop: CASSLVGSSTDTQYF. CDR3 sequence (DNA): TGCGCCAGCAGCTTGGTCGGGTCCAGCACAGATACGCAGTATTTT.

Written as DNA, the CDR3 is TGTGCCAGCAGCGCGGGGATTTTGAACACTGAAGCTTTCTTT. Translating gives CASSAGILNTEAFF. The chain has TRBV9 and TRBJ1-1; D ambiguous. V gave up 3 bases and J gave up 0 bases, with 9 bases separating them. This CDR3 has 14 residues. The germline V gene has CDR1 SGDLS and CDR2 YYNGEE.